This section outlines one TCR beta chain sequence together with its context. Its antigen is not identified. Trimming cost V 6 bases and J 0 bases; bases outside gene matches: 5. CDR1 is MNHNS, CDR2 SASEGT, per germline. The CDR3 sequence is 15 residues long. This specimen belongs to a study of T cells in Graves' hyperthyroidism and ophthalmopathy. Study conclusions and caveats: Ophthalmopathy, as predicted by the model, came a median 6.5 months after the prediction.

Diagnosis relied on clinical symptoms, serum thyroxine and TRAb, thyroid ultrasound and orbital computed tomography. Out of about 10 ml of fresh peripheral blood came the PBMCs. Amplified TCR beta CDR3 regions derived from RNA transcripts. A first-round RT-PCR of the TCR CDR3 used the HTBI primer set. TCRdb itself ran the multiplex PCR reads through MiXCR, one entry per CDR3 protein. The sample lists hundreds of thousands of distinct CDR3 sequences; over 20% were seen once. This TCR derives from a young man with Graves' ophthalmopathy. The genes are TRBV6-1 and TRBJ2-7; 10 bases agree with TRBD2. Material: blood. This CDR3 is CASRWTSGDSYEQYF. The CDR3 bases are TGTGCCAGCAGGTGGACTAGCGGCGACTCCTACGAGCAGTACTTC.